These T cell receptor beta chains were read from a single sample in a study of graft-versus-host responses after intestinal transplantation. Clones were sequenced by immunoSEQ multiplex PCR, and TCRdb holds only the in-frame ones, with some missing. This repertoire shows about 57,000 clones, approximately 90% found once; its top ten account for less than 2%. Material: PBMCs, obtained 26 days after transplant. Receptors originate from a human patient who received an intestinal transplant, so some T cells may come from the graft donor. Each CDR3 is given with its conserved first and last residue. D genes are given only for firm matches. The listing skips clone size in some rows; elsewhere it reads once, few, many or a size class.

abundance: NA
v_gene: TRBV30
d_gene: TRBD1
j_gene: TRBJ1-2
CDR3aa: CAWSLARTGHGYTF
CDR3nt: TGTGCCTGGAGCCTTGCAAGGACAGGACATGGCTACACCTTC

abundance: NA
v_gene: TRBV10-1
d_gene: TRBD1
j_gene: TRBJ2-3
CDR3aa: CASSSDRGDTDTQYF
CDR3nt: TGCGCCAGCAGTTCTGACAGGGGAGACACAGATACGCAGTATTTT

abundance: NA
v_gene: TRBV6-7
d_gene: TRBD1
j_gene: TRBJ1-5
CDR3aa: CASTTERPNRGPSNQPQHF
CDR3nt: TGTGCCAGCACCACTGAAAGACCGAACAGGGGGCCAAGCAATCAGCCCCAGCATTTT

abundance: NA
v_gene: TRBV28
d_gene: NA
j_gene: TRBJ2-7
CDR3aa: CASSIGHSGYEQYF
CDR3nt: TGTGCCAGCAGCATAGGACATTCCGGCTACGAGCAGTACTTC

abundance: NA
v_gene: TRBV5-6
d_gene: NA
j_gene: TRBJ1-1
CDR3aa: CASSLALEEIEAFF
CDR3nt: TGTGCCAGCAGCTTGGCGTTGGAGGAGATTGAAGCTTTCTTT

abundance: NA
v_gene: TRBV6-5
d_gene: NA
j_gene: TRBJ1-2
CDR3aa: CASSSPLGGVYGYTF
CDR3nt: TGTGCCAGCAGTTCGCCTTTGGGAGGTGTATATGGCTACACCTTC

abundance: NA
v_gene: TRBV27
d_gene: TRBD1
j_gene: TRBJ1-2
CDR3aa: CASSGRQGLDGYTF
CDR3nt: TGTGCCAGCAGTGGACGACAGGGTTTAGATGGCTACACCTTC

abundance: NA
v_gene: TRBV5-6
d_gene: NA
j_gene: TRBJ2-1
CDR3aa: CASSLGGQGSEQFF
CDR3nt: TGTGCCAGCAGCTTGGGGGGGCAAGGGAGTGAGCAGTTCTTC

abundance: NA
v_gene: TRBV28
d_gene: NA
j_gene: TRBJ2-3
CDR3aa: CASSLDRSTDTQYF
CDR3nt: TGTGCCAGCAGTCTCGACAGGAGCACAGATACGCAGTATTTT

abundance: NA
v_gene: TRBV10-3
d_gene: NA
j_gene: TRBJ2-7
CDR3aa: CAIRTDSSYEQYF
CDR3nt: TGTGCCATCAGGACGGACAGCTCCTACGAGCAGTACTTC

abundance: NA
v_gene: TRBV27
d_gene: NA
j_gene: TRBJ1-6
CDR3aa: CASRPSGGVSPLHF
CDR3nt: TGTGCCAGCAGACCCTCGGGGGGGGTTTCACCCCTCCACTTT

abundance: NA
v_gene: TRBV7-9
d_gene: TRBD1
j_gene: TRBJ2-7
CDR3aa: CASSDDRGQEQYF
CDR3nt: TGTGCCAGCAGCGACGACAGGGGGCAAGAGCAGTACTTC

abundance: few
v_gene: TRBV7-9
d_gene: NA
j_gene: TRBJ1-1
CDR3aa: CASSLYSEAFF
CDR3nt: TGTGCCAGCAGCTTATACTCTGAAGCTTTCTTT

abundance: NA
v_gene: TRBV6-1
d_gene: NA
j_gene: TRBJ2-1
CDR3aa: CASINNEQFF
CDR3nt: TGTGCCAGCATCAACAATGAGCAGTTCTTC

abundance: NA
v_gene: TRBV6-1
d_gene: NA
j_gene: TRBJ1-5
CDR3aa: CASSVFGRDSNQPQHF
CDR3nt: TGTGCCAGCAGTGTATTCGGGAGGGATAGCAATCAGCCCCAGCATTTT

abundance: NA
v_gene: TRBV19
d_gene: TRBD1
j_gene: TRBJ1-4
CDR3aa: CASSLTPDREGTNEKLFF
CDR3nt: TGTGCCAGTAGTCTTACTCCGGACAGGGAGGGAACTAATGAAAAACTGTTTTTT

abundance: NA
v_gene: TRBV7-9
d_gene: NA
j_gene: TRBJ1-1
CDR3aa: CASSLGGRYTEAFF
CDR3nt: TGTGCCAGCAGCTTAGGCGGAAGATACACTGAAGCTTTCTTT

abundance: NA
v_gene: TRBV29-1
d_gene: NA
j_gene: TRBJ1-5
CDR3aa: CSARLAGNQPQHF
CDR3nt: TGCAGCGCTCGGTTGGCGGGCAATCAGCCCCAGCATTTT

abundance: NA
v_gene: TRBV9
d_gene: TRBD1
j_gene: TRBJ1-4
CDR3aa: CASSPDRGIEKLFF
CDR3nt: TGTGCCAGCAGCCCAGACAGGGGGATTGAAAAACTGTTTTTT

abundance: NA
v_gene: TRBV2
d_gene: TRBD1
j_gene: TRBJ1-1
CDR3aa: CASSGDRGRPVNTEAFF
CDR3nt: TGTGCCAGCAGTGGGGACAGGGGGAGGCCAGTGAACACTGAAGCTTTCTTT

abundance: NA
v_gene: TRBV5-4
d_gene: TRBD1
j_gene: TRBJ2-1
CDR3aa: CASSLAGTVYNEQFF
CDR3nt: TGTGCCAGCAGCTTGGCCGGGACAGTCTACAATGAGCAGTTCTTC

abundance: NA
v_gene: TRBV6-5
d_gene: NA
j_gene: TRBJ2-7
CDR3aa: CASSPLGYEQYF
CDR3nt: TGTGCCAGCAGTCCCCTCGGCTACGAGCAGTACTTC

abundance: NA
v_gene: TRBV27
d_gene: TRBD2
j_gene: TRBJ2-5
CDR3aa: CASSLFSGLAETQYF
CDR3nt: TGTGCCAGCAGTTTATTCTCCGGACTAGCCGAGACCCAGTACTTC

abundance: NA
v_gene: TRBV5-6
d_gene: TRBD2
j_gene: TRBJ2-1
CDR3aa: CASSLEVLASGVVNEQFF
CDR3nt: TGTGCCAGCAGCTTGGAAGTCCTTGCTAGCGGGGTCGTCAATGAGCAGTTCTTC

abundance: NA
v_gene: TRBV28
d_gene: TRBD1
j_gene: TRBJ2-1
CDR3aa: CASSILTGTGGNEQFF
CDR3nt: TGTGCCAGCAGCATATTGACCGGGACAGGGGGCAATGAGCAGTTCTTC

abundance: once
v_gene: TRBV27
d_gene: TRBD2
j_gene: TRBJ2-2
CDR3aa: CASSISGGNGELFF
CDR3nt: TGTGCCAGCTCAATATCGGGGGGAAACGGGGAGCTGTTTTTT

abundance: NA
v_gene: TRBV7-9
d_gene: TRBD1
j_gene: TRBJ1-5
CDR3aa: CASSLVGTGNQPQHF
CDR3nt: TGTGCCAGCAGCTTAGTTGGGACAGGCAATCAGCCCCAGCATTTT

abundance: NA
v_gene: TRBV7-2
d_gene: NA
j_gene: TRBJ1-2
CDR3aa: CASSFEVLGALGYTF
CDR3nt: TGTGCCAGCAGCTTCGAGGTTTTGGGGGCGCTTGGCTACACCTTC

abundance: NA
v_gene: TRBV28
d_gene: NA
j_gene: TRBJ1-3
CDR3aa: CASNWGSNGNTIYF
CDR3nt: TGTGCCAGCAATTGGGGCAGCAATGGAAACACCATATATTTT

abundance: NA
v_gene: TRBV19
d_gene: NA
j_gene: TRBJ2-1
CDR3aa: CASGPASYYNEQFF
CDR3nt: TGTGCCAGCGGGCCGGCTAGCTATTACAATGAGCAGTTCTTC

abundance: NA
v_gene: TRBV9
d_gene: NA
j_gene: TRBJ1-4
CDR3aa: CASSVDPSGGSLEKLFF
CDR3nt: TGTGCCAGCAGCGTAGATCCCTCGGGGGGTTCCCTTGAAAAACTGTTTTTT

abundance: NA
v_gene: TRBV30
d_gene: NA
j_gene: TRBJ1-1
CDR3aa: CAWNLQGWATEAFF
CDR3nt: TGTGCCTGGAACCTACAGGGATGGGCCACTGAAGCTTTCTTT

abundance: few
v_gene: TRBV15
d_gene: NA
j_gene: TRBJ2-5
CDR3aa: CATSREAVTQYF
CDR3nt: TGTGCCACCAGCAGAGAAGCGGTGACCCAGTACTTC

abundance: NA
v_gene: TRBV27
d_gene: NA
j_gene: TRBJ2-4
CDR3aa: CASSLYYSLAKNIQYF
CDR3nt: TGTGCCAGCAGTTTATATTACAGCCTAGCCAAAAACATTCAGTACTTC

abundance: NA
v_gene: TRBV10-3
d_gene: NA
j_gene: TRBJ2-2
CDR3aa: CAISDPRMNTGELFF
CDR3nt: TGTGCCATCAGTGATCCTAGGATGAACACCGGGGAGCTGTTTTTT

abundance: NA
v_gene: TRBV29-1
d_gene: NA
j_gene: TRBJ2-1
CDR3aa: CSVYLYVSLDEQFF
CDR3nt: TGCAGCGTTTATCTCTACGTCTCGTTGGATGAGCAGTTCTTC

abundance: NA
v_gene: TRBV6-6
d_gene: NA
j_gene: TRBJ2-1
CDR3aa: CASSPSAVLGNEQFF
CDR3nt: TGTGCCAGCAGTCCATCAGCGGTCCTTGGGAATGAGCAGTTCTTC

abundance: few
v_gene: TRBV13
d_gene: NA
j_gene: TRBJ1-2
CDR3aa: CASSSDSYGYTF
CDR3nt: TGTGCCAGCAGCTCGGACAGCTATGGCTACACCTTC

abundance: NA
v_gene: TRBV15
d_gene: TRBD1
j_gene: TRBJ2-6
CDR3aa: CATRQGSGANVLTF
CDR3nt: TGTGCCACCCGACAGGGCTCTGGGGCCAACGTCCTGACTTTC

abundance: NA
v_gene: TRBV28
d_gene: NA
j_gene: TRBJ2-1
CDR3aa: CASSSPTSSTRDEQFF
CDR3nt: TGTGCCAGCAGTTCCCCCACTAGCTCCACAAGGGATGAGCAGTTCTTC

abundance: NA
v_gene: TRBV12-2
d_gene: NA
j_gene: TRBJ1-4
CDR3aa: CASRLVGLDRVYEKLFF
CDR3nt: TGTGCAAGTCGCTTGGTTGGGTTGGACAGGGTTTACGAAAAACTGTTTTTT

abundance: NA
v_gene: TRBV28
d_gene: TRBD2
j_gene: TRBJ2-1
CDR3aa: CASSLSGGAHNEQFF
CDR3nt: TGTGCCAGCAGTTTAAGCGGGGGGGCTCACAATGAGCAGTTCTTC

abundance: NA
v_gene: TRBV25-1
d_gene: NA
j_gene: TRBJ2-3
CDR3aa: CASSEREGINIDTQYF
CDR3nt: TGTGCCAGCAGTGAGAGGGAAGGGATAAATATAGATACGCAGTATTTT

abundance: NA
v_gene: TRBV6-5
d_gene: NA
j_gene: TRBJ1-2
CDR3aa: CASSLIMDSGGYTF
CDR3nt: TGTGCCAGCAGTCTGATTATGGACAGCGGCGGCTACACCTTC

abundance: NA
v_gene: TRBV29-1
d_gene: TRBD1
j_gene: TRBJ1-2
CDR3aa: CSPPGQVANYGYTF
CDR3nt: TGCAGCCCCCCCGGACAGGTTGCTAACTATGGCTACACCTTC

abundance: once
v_gene: TRBV6-1
d_gene: NA
j_gene: TRBJ1-5
CDR3aa: CASSEAGGHQPQHF
CDR3nt: TGTGCCAGCAGTGAAGCGGGGGGGCATCAGCCCCAGCATTTT

abundance: once
v_gene: TRBV10-3
d_gene: NA
j_gene: TRBJ1-3
CDR3aa: CAISESGGRSGNTIYF
CDR3nt: TGTGCCATCAGTGAGTCTGGAGGGCGCTCTGGAAACACCATATATTTT

abundance: NA
v_gene: TRBV4-3
d_gene: TRBD2
j_gene: TRBJ2-5
CDR3aa: CASSQGSLAGVQETQYF
CDR3nt: TGCGCCAGCAGCCAAGGGAGCCTAGCGGGGGTTCAAGAGACCCAGTACTTC

abundance: NA
v_gene: TRBV4-1
d_gene: NA
j_gene: TRBJ2-1
CDR3aa: CASSQVRGGGNEQFF
CDR3nt: TGCGCCAGCAGCCAAGTTAGGGGGGGAGGCAATGAGCAGTTCTTC

abundance: NA
v_gene: TRBV7-2
d_gene: NA
j_gene: TRBJ2-4
CDR3aa: CASSPIGAKNIQYF
CDR3nt: TGTGCCAGCAGCCCAATCGGGGCCAAAAACATTCAGTACTTC